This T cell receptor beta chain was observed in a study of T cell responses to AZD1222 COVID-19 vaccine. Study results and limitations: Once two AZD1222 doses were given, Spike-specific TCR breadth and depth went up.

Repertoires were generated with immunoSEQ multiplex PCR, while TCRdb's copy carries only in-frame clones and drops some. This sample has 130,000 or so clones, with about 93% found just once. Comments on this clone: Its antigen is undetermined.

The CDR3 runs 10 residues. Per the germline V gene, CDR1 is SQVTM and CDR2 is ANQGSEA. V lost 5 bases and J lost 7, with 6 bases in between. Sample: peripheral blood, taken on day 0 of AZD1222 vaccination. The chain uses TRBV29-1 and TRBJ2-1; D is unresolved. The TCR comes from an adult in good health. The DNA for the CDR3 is TGCAGCGTTTTTGGAAATGAGCAGTTCTTC. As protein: CSVFGNEQFF.